A selection of T cell receptor beta chains follows, all from one sample in a study of cytomegalovirus exposure and HLA in healthy donors. Using immunoSEQ multiplex PCR, the repertoire was profiled, and TCRdb retains in-frame clones only, with some absent. This table has around 260,000 clones, around 91% appearing once. The material sequenced was PBMCs. These receptors were taken from a woman aged 30 to 39 in good health and CMV-seronegative. Both conserved end residues are part of each CDR3. D genes are given only for firm matches. The listing skips clone size in some rows; elsewhere it reads once, few, many or a size class.

J	D	size	V	CDR3	DNA
TRBJ1-5	-	once	TRBV28	CASRYLAGNQPQHF	TGTGCCAGCAGGTACCTTGCAGGGAATCAGCCCCAGCATTTT
TRBJ2-1	-	-	TRBV30	CAWSGIRGQFF	TGTGCCTGGAGCGGCATCAGAGGGCAGTTCTTC
TRBJ2-1	TRBD2	once	TRBV18	CASSPTSGGGNEQFF	TGTGCCAGCTCACCGACTAGCGGGGGTGGGAATGAGCAGTTCTTC
TRBJ2-7	-	-	TRBV7-9	CASSPRPYEQYF	TGTGCCAGCAGCCCGCGTCCCTACGAGCAGTACTTC
TRBJ2-3	TRBD2	-	TRBV6-5	CASRLSGASTDTQYF	TGTGCCAGCAGACTAAGCGGGGCTAGCACAGATACGCAGTATTTT
TRBJ1-4	TRBD1	-	TRBV28	CASSKQGWSEKLFF	TGTGCCAGCAGTAAACAGGGGTGGAGTGAAAAACTGTTTTTT
TRBJ2-7	TRBD1	-	TRBV19	CASSMGQGITYEQYF	TGTGCCAGTAGTATGGGACAGGGAATAACCTACGAGCAGTACTTC
TRBJ1-5	-	-	TRBV18	CASSPVSGGNQPQHF	TGTGCCAGCTCACCTGTATCTGGAGGGAATCAGCCCCAGCATTTT
TRBJ2-5	-	once	TRBV6-1	CASSEGPGSQETQYF	TGTGCCAGCAGTGAAGGTCCGGGAAGCCAAGAGACCCAGTACTTC
TRBJ2-5	-	-	TRBV27	CASSWVAEETQYF	TGTGCCAGCAGTTGGGTAGCGGAAGAGACCCAGTACTTC
TRBJ2-1	TRBD2	-	TRBV6-6	CASSYSGLAGGSEQFF	TGTGCCAGCAGTTACTCGGGACTAGCGGGGGGGAGTGAGCAGTTCTTC
TRBJ2-7	TRBD2	-	TRBV7-9	CASSFQPSAGAIEQYF	TGTGCCAGCAGCTTTCAACCGTCGGCGGGAGCAATCGAGCAGTACTTC
TRBJ2-2	-	-	TRBV7-3	CASSPRQDTGELFF	TGTGCCAGCAGCCCCCGACAGGACACCGGGGAGCTGTTTTTT
TRBJ1-1	-	-	TRBV5-6	CASSLGQTEAFF	TGTGCCAGCAGCTTGGGACAGACTGAAGCTTTCTTT
TRBJ2-3	TRBD2	-	TRBV4-3	CASSRASGNSDTQYF	TGCGCCAGCAGCCGGGCTAGCGGGAACTCAGATACGCAGTATTTT
TRBJ1-1	-	-	TRBV19	CASSWAHNTEAFF	TGTGCCAGTAGTTGGGCACATAACACTGAAGCTTTCTTT
TRBJ2-1	TRBD2	-	TRBV7-8	CASSFVAGGPNGEQFF	TGTGCCAGCAGCTTTGTAGCGGGAGGGCCGAATGGTGAGCAGTTCTTC
TRBJ2-7	TRBD1	-	TRBV7-9	CASSIIGTDSYEQYF	TGTGCCAGCAGCATAATCGGGACAGATTCCTACGAGCAGTACTTC
TRBJ1-1	-	-	TRBV29-1	CSVQAVSMNTEAFF	TGCAGCGTTCAGGCAGTAAGCATGAACACTGAAGCTTTCTTT
TRBJ2-6	TRBD1	-	TRBV28	CASSLSQGVLSGANVLTF	TGTGCCAGCAGTTTATCTCAGGGGGTCCTCTCTGGGGCCAACGTCCTGACTTTC
TRBJ2-7	TRBD1	-	TRBV2	CASRTGGRDEQYF	TGTGCCAGCAGGACAGGGGGCAGGGACGAGCAGTACTTC
TRBJ1-2	-	-	TRBV28	CASSLRVGMGNYGYTF	TGTGCCAGCAGTTTAAGGGTGGGGATGGGTAACTATGGCTACACCTTC
TRBJ2-1	-	-	TRBV5-6	CASSPLTRSSYNEQFF	TGTGCCAGCAGCCCCCTGACAAGGAGCTCCTACAATGAGCAGTTCTTC
TRBJ2-7	TRBD2	-	TRBV6-5	CASTGTSGYEQYF	TGTGCCAGCACCGGGACTAGCGGCTACGAGCAGTACTTC
TRBJ2-3	-	-	TRBV18	CASSPLVTDTQYF	TGTGCCAGCTCACCACTCGTCACAGATACGCAGTATTTT
TRBJ2-7	-	few	TRBV28	CASGGQYF	TGTGCCAGCGGGGGGCAGTACTTC
TRBJ2-3	-	-	TRBV25-1	CASSLLRGFTDTQYF	TGTGCCAGCAGTTTACTTAGGGGGTTCACAGATACGCAGTATTTT
TRBJ2-3	-	-	TRBV20-1	CSASVADTQYF	TGCAGTGCTAGTGTCGCAGATACGCAGTATTTT
TRBJ1-2	-	once	TRBV5-1	CASSLSTGPRHGYTF	TGCGCCAGCAGCTTGAGTACGGGGCCCAGACATGGCTACACCTTC
TRBJ2-7	TRBD2	-	TRBV10-3	CAISDLTSGAYEQYF	TGTGCCATCAGTGATTTGACTAGCGGGGCCTACGAGCAGTACTTC
TRBJ2-1	-	-	TRBV2	CASSENGGDSYNEQFF	TGTGCCAGCAGTGAAAATGGGGGAGATTCCTACAATGAGCAGTTCTTC
TRBJ2-7	TRBD1	-	TRBV19	CASSSPGQGAYEQYF	TGTGCCAGTAGTTCACCGGGACAGGGGGCCTACGAGCAGTACTTC
TRBJ2-2	-	-	TRBV4-3	CASSQGTEEDTGELFF	TGCGCCAGCAGCCAAGGAACGGAGGAGGACACCGGGGAGCTGTTTTTT
TRBJ2-1	-	once	TRBV21-1	CASGHCGAGVGYNEQFF	TGTGCCAGCGGCCACTGCGGGGCGGGAGTGGGCTACAATGAGCAGTTCTTC
TRBJ2-7	-	-	TRBV27	CASSLAQSYEQYF	TGTGCCAGCAGTTTGGCACAATCCTACGAGCAGTACTTC
TRBJ2-5	-	-	TRBV19	CASSLGARGETQYF	TGTGCCAGTAGTCTGGGGGCGAGGGGAGAGACCCAGTACTTC
TRBJ2-3	-	-	TRBV7-2	CASSLVAESTDTQYF	TGTGCCAGCAGCTTAGTTGCGGAAAGCACAGATACGCAGTATTTT
TRBJ1-2	TRBD1	once	TRBV4-3	CASSQVWQGAQGYGYTF	TGCGCCAGCAGCCAAGTATGGCAGGGGGCTCAGGGCTATGGCTACACCTTC
TRBJ2-3	TRBD1	-	TRBV7-6	CASSLPGQGRTDTQYF	TGTGCCAGCAGCCTCCCGGGACAGGGACGCACAGATACGCAGTATTTT
TRBJ2-4	TRBD1	-	TRBV25-1	CASSPRDRVTENIQYF	TGTGCCAGCAGTCCTCGGGACAGGGTAACCGAAAACATTCAGTACTTC
TRBJ2-1	-	-	TRBV19	CASSISSFVLEQFF	TGTGCCAGTAGTATAAGTAGTTTTGTTCTTGAGCAGTTCTTC
TRBJ2-7	TRBD2	-	TRBV7-9	CASSLTTSGYEQYF	TGTGCCAGCAGCTTAACAACTAGCGGATACGAGCAGTACTTC
TRBJ2-1	TRBD2	-	TRBV4-3	CASSIGSAGVSYNEQFF	TGCGCCAGCAGCATAGGGTCAGCGGGAGTATCCTACAATGAGCAGTTCTTC
TRBJ1-4	-	-	TRBV7-9	CASSLSSTNEKLFF	TGTGCCAGCAGCTTATCATCAACTAATGAAAAACTGTTTTTT
TRBJ2-2	-	-	TRBV7-2	CASSPLASTGELFF	TGTGCCAGCAGCCCTCTAGCGTCCACCGGGGAGCTGTTTTTT